This TCR beta chain came from a study of monozygotic twins with inflammatory bowel disease. Study results and caveats: Among twins, concordant and discordant pairs did not differ in repertoire similarity, possibly from limited power.

To note about this clonotype: The antigen remains unidentified.

TCRdb re-called the 5' RACE reads; every CDR3 protein appears as one record, without DNA. This specimen shows tens of thousands of distinct CDR3 sequences; the ten leading clones hold 5% to 6%. Germline CDR1 is LNHNV and CDR2 is YYDKDF (reference sequence). The CDR3 runs to 17 residues. Material: blood. The source is a human donor with ulcerative colitis or Crohn's disease, or a healthy co-twin of an affected twin (not recorded which). The chain joins TRBV15 to TRBJ1-1. This CDR3 is CATSRDGLRGRNTEAFF.